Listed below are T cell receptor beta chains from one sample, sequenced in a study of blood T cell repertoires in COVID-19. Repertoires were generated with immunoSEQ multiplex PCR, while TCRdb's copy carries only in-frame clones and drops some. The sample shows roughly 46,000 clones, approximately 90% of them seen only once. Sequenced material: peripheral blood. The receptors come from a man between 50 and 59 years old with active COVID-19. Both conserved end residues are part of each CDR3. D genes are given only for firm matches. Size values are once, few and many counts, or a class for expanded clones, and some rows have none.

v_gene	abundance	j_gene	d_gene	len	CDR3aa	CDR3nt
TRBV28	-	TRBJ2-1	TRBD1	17	CASSSTYMDREYNEQFF	TGTGCCAGCAGTTCAACATATATGGACAGGGAATACAATGAGCAGTTCTTC
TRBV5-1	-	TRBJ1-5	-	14	CASSLQGPSQPQHF	TGCGCCAGCAGCTTACAGGGACCTAGTCAGCCCCAGCATTTT
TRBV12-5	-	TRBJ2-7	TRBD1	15	CASGLEGQYSYEQYF	TGTGCTAGTGGTTTGGAGGGACAGTACTCCTACGAGCAGTACTTC
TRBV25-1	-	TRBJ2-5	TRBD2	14	CASSAPSGEETQYF	TGTGCCAGCAGTGCCCCCAGCGGGGAAGAGACCCAGTACTTC
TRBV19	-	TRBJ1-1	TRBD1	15	CASSSGDRANTEAFF	TGTGCCAGTAGTAGCGGGGACAGAGCGAACACTGAAGCTTTCTTT
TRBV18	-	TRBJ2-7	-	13	CASSPLETGEQYF	TGTGCCAGCTCACCCCTAGAAACGGGCGAGCAGTACTTC
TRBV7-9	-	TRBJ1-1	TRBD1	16	CASSLGQGELGTEAFF	TGTGCCAGCAGCTTAGGACAGGGGGAGCTGGGCACTGAAGCTTTCTTT
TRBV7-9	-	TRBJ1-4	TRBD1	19	CASSYRLGQGASVNEKLFF	TGTGCCAGCAGTTACCGATTGGGACAGGGGGCCTCCGTAAATGAAAAACTGTTTTTT
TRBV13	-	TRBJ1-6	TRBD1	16	CASSLGTGVGNSPLHF	TGTGCCAGCAGCTTAGGTACAGGGGTAGGTAATTCACCCCTCCACTTT
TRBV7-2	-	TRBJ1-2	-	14	CASSWGGASRGYTF	TGTGCCAGCAGCTGGGGGGGCGCCTCCCGAGGCTACACCTTC
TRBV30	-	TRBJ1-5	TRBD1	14	CAWSVGTGRQPQHF	TGTGCCTGGAGTGTTGGGACAGGGCGGCAGCCCCAGCATTTT
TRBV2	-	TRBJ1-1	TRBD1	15	CASRPDRGGRTEAFF	TGTGCCAGCAGGCCAGACAGGGGAGGTCGCACTGAAGCTTTCTTT
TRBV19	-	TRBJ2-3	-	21	CARPGTLSKPPPPNGTDTQYF	TGTGCCAGGCCCGGGACTCTCAGTAAACCTCCTCCCCCGAATGGCACAGATACGCAGTATTTT
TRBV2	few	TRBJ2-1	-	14	CASISKRDSDEQFF	TGTGCCAGCATCTCAAAAAGAGATAGCGATGAGCAGTTCTTC
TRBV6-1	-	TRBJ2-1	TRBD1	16	CASSDLSGTAYNEQFF	TGTGCCAGCAGTGACCTTTCCGGGACAGCTTACAATGAGCAGTTCTTC
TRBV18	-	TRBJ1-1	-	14	CASSPPTTNMLAFF	TGTGCCAGCTCACCACCAACTACAAACATGTTAGCTTTCTTT
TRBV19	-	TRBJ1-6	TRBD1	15	CASSTWDRDNSPLHF	TGTGCCAGTAGTACCTGGGACAGGGATAATTCACCCCTCCACTTT
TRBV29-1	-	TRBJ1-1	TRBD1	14	CSVTQTGRAGEAFF	TGCAGCGTTACTCAGACAGGGCGGGCGGGTGAAGCTTTCTTT
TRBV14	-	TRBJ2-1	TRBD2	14	CASRWASGDNEQFF	TGTGCCAGCAGGTGGGCTAGCGGGGACAATGAGCAGTTCTTC
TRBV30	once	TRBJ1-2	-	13	CASPLAGSDGYTF	TGTGCCTCACCCTTGGCCGGGTCGGATGGCTACACCTTC
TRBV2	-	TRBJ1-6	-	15	CASRPDSSYNSPLHF	TGTGCCAGCAGACCTGACAGCTCCTATAATTCACCCCTCCACTTT
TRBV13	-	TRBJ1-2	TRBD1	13	CASSFRGSHGYTF	TGTGCCAGCAGCTTCAGGGGGAGCCATGGCTACACCTTC
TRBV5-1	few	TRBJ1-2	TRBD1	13	CASSLGQGSIYTF	TGCGCCAGCAGCTTGGGACAGGGCTCGATCTACACCTTC
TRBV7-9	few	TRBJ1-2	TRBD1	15	CASSLGGTGGTGYTF	TGTGCCAGCAGCTTAGGAGGGACAGGGGGAACTGGCTACACCTTC
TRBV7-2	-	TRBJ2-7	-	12	CASTRDNNEQYF	TGTGCCAGCACCCGGGACAACAACGAGCAGTACTTC
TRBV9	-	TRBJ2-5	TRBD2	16	CASSPLGLAGEETQYF	TGTGCCAGCAGCCCCTTGGGACTAGCGGGAGAGGAGACCCAGTACTTC
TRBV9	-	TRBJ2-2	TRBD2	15	CASSVERGYTGELFF	TGTGCCAGCAGCGTAGAGCGGGGGTACACCGGGGAGCTGTTTTTT
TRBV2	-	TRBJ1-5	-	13	CASSASRYQPQHF	TGTGCCAGCAGTGCATCTAGATATCAGCCCCAGCATTTT
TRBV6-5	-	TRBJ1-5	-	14	CASGAAYSNQPQHF	TGTGCCAGCGGGGCAGCCTATAGCAATCAGCCCCAGCATTTT
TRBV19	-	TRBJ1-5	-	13	CASSLTGLEPQHF	TGTGCCAGTAGTCTCACGGGATTGGAGCCCCAGCATTTT
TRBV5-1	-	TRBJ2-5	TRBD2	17	CASRKREVGLGQETQYF	TGCGCCAGCCGTAAGCGGGAGGTCGGGTTAGGGCAAGAGACCCAGTACTTC
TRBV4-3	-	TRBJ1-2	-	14	CASSQEQGIYGYTF	TGCGCCAGCAGCCAAGAACAGGGAATTTATGGCTACACCTTC
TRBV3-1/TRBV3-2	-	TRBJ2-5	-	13	CASNAVGEETQYF	TGTGCCAGCAACGCAGTGGGCGAGGAGACCCAGTACTTC
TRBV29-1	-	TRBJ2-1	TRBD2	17	CSVAASGRPSSYNEQFF	TGCAGCGTTGCTGCTAGCGGGAGGCCTAGCTCCTACAATGAGCAGTTCTTC
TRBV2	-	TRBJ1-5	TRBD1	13	CASSVQGGQPQHF	TGTGCCAGCAGTGTACAGGGGGGGCAGCCCCAGCATTTT
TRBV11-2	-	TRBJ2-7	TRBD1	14	CASIPAGGTYEQYF	TGTGCCAGCATCCCAGCAGGGGGCACCTACGAGCAGTACTTC
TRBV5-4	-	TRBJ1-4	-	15	CASSSPQGGHEKLFF	TGTGCCAGCAGCTCCCCACAGGGCGGTCACGAAAAACTGTTTTTT
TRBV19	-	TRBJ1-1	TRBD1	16	CASSILSTGTNTEAFF	TGTGCCAGTAGTATCCTATCGACAGGGACGAACACTGAAGCTTTCTTT
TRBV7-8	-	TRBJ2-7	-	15	CASSSQTGEGYEQYF	TGTGCCAGCAGCTCTCAGACAGGGGAGGGCTACGAGCAGTACTTC
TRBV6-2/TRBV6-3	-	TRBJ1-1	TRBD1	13	CASSDRVLAGAFF	TGTGCCAGCAGCGACAGGGTACTGGCAGGGGCTTTCTTT
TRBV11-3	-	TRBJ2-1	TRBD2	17	CASSPGTSGRAHNEQFF	TGTGCCAGCAGCCCGGGGACTAGCGGGAGGGCCCACAATGAGCAGTTCTTC
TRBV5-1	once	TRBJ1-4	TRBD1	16	CASSQHPDRGGEKLFF	TGCGCCAGCAGCCAACACCCGGACAGGGGTGGTGAAAAACTGTTTTTT
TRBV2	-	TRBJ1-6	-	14	CASSDRVGNSPLHF	TGTGCCAGCAGTGACAGGGTGGGGAATTCACCCCTCCACTTT
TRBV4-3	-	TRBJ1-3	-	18	CASSQDVQGLSSGNTIYF	TGCGCCAGCAGCCAAGATGTGCAGGGCCTAAGCTCTGGAAACACCATATATTTT
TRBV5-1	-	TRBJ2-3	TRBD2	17	CASSLGGTSGLTDTQYF	TGCGCCAGCAGCTTGGGCGGGACTAGCGGACTCACAGATACGCAGTATTTT